Each of the 27 T cell receptor beta chains below was sequenced from the same sample in a study of stem cell transplantation in POMP-related autoinflammatory disease. Sequencing used immunoSEQ multiplex PCR; TCRdb keeps in-frame clones, though not all of them. The sample lists tens of thousands of clones; about 81% were seen once. The material sequenced was CD4+ T cells from PBMCs, taken before stem cell transplantation. These receptors originate from a human donor with POMP-related autoinflammation and immune dysregulation (PRAID).

This clone was seen a single time. The rearrangement links TRBV5-3 to TRBJ1-1; D gene uncertain. TRBV5-3 falls under the ORF class, with uncertain function. This CDR3 has 14 residues. Trimming cost V 6 bases and J 1 base, with 13 bases left between them. The CDR3 sequence: CARTPAGGNTEAFF. The CDR3 DNA is TGTGCCAGAACCCCGGCAGGCGGGAACACTGAAGCTTTCTTT.

This sequence joins TRBV9 and TRBJ1-6; TRBD1 is a possible D gene (5 bases). The CDR3 runs to 15 residues. The germline V and J ends were trimmed by 0 bases and 8 bases, with 12 bases remaining between them. Germline CDR1 is SGDLS and CDR2 is YYNGEE. CDR3 sequence: CASSVGDVVDSPLHF. In DNA, the CDR3 is TGTGCCAGCAGCGTAGGGGACGTCGTGGATTCACCCCTCCACTTT.

This chain connects TRBV19 to TRBJ2-2; no clear D gene. Germline V gene lookup returns CDR1 LNHDA and CDR2 SQIVND (reference sequence). This CDR3 region has 14 residues. V was pared by 6 bases and J by 3 bases, with 11 bases between. The CDR3 region is CASRPRQYTGELFF. The CDR3 nucleotides are TGTGCCAGTAGGCCGAGGCAGTACACCGGGGAGCTGTTTTTT.

The CDR3 loop is CASSYDGTTLYGYTF. The CDR3 nucleotides are TGTGCCAGCAGTTACGACGGGACAACCCTCTATGGCTACACCTTC. The chain has TRBV6-5 and TRBJ1-2, with D perhaps matching TRBD1 (6 bases). The germline V gene encodes CDR1 MNHEY and CDR2 SVGAGI. The V end was cut by 2 bases, the J end by 4 bases, with 14 bases between. This CDR3 spans 15 amino acids.

The chain couples TRBV5-1 to TRBJ1-6; 7 nucleotides align to TRBD1. This CDR3 is built from 14 residues. V dropped 6 bases and J dropped 7; count of bases not matched to a gene: 7. Germline V gene lookup returns CDR1 SGHRS and CDR2 YFSETQ. This CDR3 is CASTRDSQNSPLHF. The CDR3, as DNA: TGCGCCAGCACCCGGGACAGCCAGAATTCACCCCTCCACTTT.

The chain combines TRBV4-2 with TRBJ2-6, with no clear D. Per germline, CDR1 LGHNA and CDR2 YNFKEQ. Deletions cut 0 bases from V and 1 base from J, with 10 bases between. The CDR3 runs to 17 residues. CDR3 amino acids: CASSQDRGRSGANVLTF. In DNA, the CDR3 is TGTGCCAGCAGCCAAGATCGCGGCAGGTCTGGGGCCAACGTCCTGACTTTC.

Only one count was recorded for this clone. The J gene is TRBJ2-5, the V gene TRBV5-4; the D gene is possibly TRBD1 (6 bases). The CDR3 runs 14 residues. V dropped 4 bases and J dropped 2 bases, with 12 bases sitting between them. Germline V gene sequence: CDR1 SGHNT, CDR2 YYREEE (reference sequence). CDR3 nucleotides: TGTGCCAGCAGCAGACTGCAGGGGCAAGAGACCCAGTACTTC. Translating it yields CASSRLQGQETQYF.

The chain is built from TRBV9 and TRBJ1-2, with D perhaps matching TRBD1 (5 bases). Germline V gene data show CDR1 as SGDLS and CDR2 as YYNGEE. The length of the CDR3 is 14 residues. Trimming stripped 3 bases from V and 2 bases from J, with 11 bases between. CDR3 loop: CASSAGTPNYGYTF. In DNA form, the CDR3 reads TGTGCCAGCAGCGCGGGGACTCCCAACTATGGCTACACCTTC.

V gene TRBV28 combines with J gene TRBJ1-2, with unresolved D. Germline-derived CDR1 and CDR2 are MDHEN and SYDVKM. CDR3 length equals 15 residues. Trimming shortened V by 5 bases and J by 8 bases, and 21 bases separated the two germline ends. The CDR3 region is CASSRVNRVIRGYTF. The CDR3 nucleotides read TGTGCCAGCAGTCGAGTAAATAGAGTCATTCGGGGCTACACCTTC.

The rearrangement links TRBV18 to TRBJ1-4; no clear D. V lost 6 bases to trimming and J lost 12 bases, with 11 bases between them. Per the germline V gene, CDR1 is KGHSH and CDR2 is LQKENI. The CDR3 is 11 amino acids. The CDR3 sequence: CASSPKGELFF. The CDR3 region has the DNA TGTGCCAGCTCTCCAAAGGGAGAACTGTTTTTT.

The chain is built from TRBV15 and TRBJ2-7; perhaps D is TRBD1 or TRBD2 (6 bases each). The germline gives CDR1 LNHNV, CDR2 YYDKDF (reference sequence). V was pared by 0 bases and J by 3 bases, with 15 bases between. The CDR3 runs 16 residues. For the CDR3, the DNA is TGTGCCACCAGCAGAGATGTTGCGGGACATTACTACGAGCAGTACTTC. Its protein is CATSRDVAGHYYEQYF.

A word on this clone: Germline and junction disagree at one end, which may indicate a read error. J is TRBJ2-1 and V is TRBV30, with D tentatively TRBD1 (5 bases). The CDR3 covers 12 residues. Germline V lookup: CDR1 GTSNPN, CDR2 SVGIG (reference sequence). The CDR3 loop is CAWQGVAPLRVF. CDR3 coding DNA: TGTGCCTGGCAAGGGGTAGCCCCCTTAAGGGTCTTC.

This clone was seen a single time. This chain links TRBV5-1 with TRBJ2-3, with 7 bases fitting TRBD1. CDR1 and CDR2 from the germline V gene are SGHRS and YFSETQ. V was clipped by 2 bases and J by 3 bases; unmatched bases: 3. CDR3 length: 14 amino acids. The CDR3 spells CASSFGQDTDTQYF. The CDR3 nucleotides are TGCGCCAGCAGCTTTGGACAGGATACAGATACGCAGTATTTT. Full variable domain (remainder filled in from reference TRBV5-1 and TRBJ2-3): KAGVTQTPRYLIKTRGQQVTLSCSPISGHRSVSWYQQTPGQGLQFLFEYFSETQRNKGNFPGRFSGRQFSNSRSEMNVSTLELGDSALYLCASSFGQDTDTQYFGPGTRLTVL.

This clone was counted a few times. CDR3 in amino acids: CASSTAGSYNQPQHF. Written as DNA, the CDR3 is TGTGCCAGTAGTACTGCGGGCAGCTACAATCAGCCCCAGCATTTT. The chain combines TRBV19 with TRBJ1-5, with no clear D. CDR1 and CDR2 (germline): LNHDA, SQIVND (reference sequence). The ends were cut back, 4 bases at V and 3 bases at J, with 13 bases in the middle. The CDR3 contains 15 residues.

The chain couples TRBV15 to TRBJ2-4; D tentatively reads TRBD1 or TRBD2 (6 bases each). The germline V and J ends were trimmed by 0 bases and 7 bases, with 22 bases remaining between them. The CDR3 is made up of 18 amino acids. Looked up from germline, CDR1 is LNHNV and CDR2 is YYDKDF (reference sequence). CDR3 DNA sequence: TGTGCCACCAGCAGAGATCTGGGGTGGGGGCAGGGAGGTAACATTCAGTACTTC. It yields the protein CATSRDLGWGQGGNIQYF.

CDR3 DNA sequence: TGTGCCAGCAGTTCGCCACCGGGACAGGGAGAGCCCCTCTACGAGCAGTACTTC. Its protein product is CASSSPPGQGEPLYEQYF. The rearrangement uses TRBV28 and TRBJ2-7; TRBD1 aligns across 9 bases. CDR3 length: 18 residues. The V gene's germline CDR1 is MDHEN and CDR2 SYDVKM. V gave up 4 bases and J gave up 3 bases; unmatched junction bases: 16.

V gene TRBV7-8 combines with J gene TRBJ2-7; D unclear. This CDR3 spans 11 amino acids. Trimming took 5 bases from V and 4 from J, leaving 6 bases between them. Per the germline V gene, CDR1 is SGHVS and CDR2 is FQNEAQ. The CDR3 protein is CASSERYEQYF. The DNA for the CDR3 is TGTGCCAGCAGCGAAAGGTACGAGCAGTACTTC.

The CDR3 coding sequence is TGCGCCAGCAGCTTGAACCACCAGGCGGGGACCCAGTACTTC. It encodes CASSLNHQAGTQYF. J is TRBJ2-5 and V is TRBV5-1; TRBD2 might be the D (5 bases). V was clipped by 1 base and J by 7 bases, with 14 bases between them. Germline V gene lookup returns CDR1 SGHRS and CDR2 YFSETQ. The CDR3 covers 14 residues.

There are a few counts of this clone. This chain links TRBV6-1 with TRBJ1-2; TRBD1 matches at 10 bases. The V and J ends lost 4 bases and 8 bases, in that order; junction bases with no gene match: 10. Germline V lookup: CDR1 MNHNS, CDR2 SASEGT. This CDR3 is built from 15 residues. In DNA form, the CDR3 reads TGTGCCAGCAGTGCGGGGACAGGGGTAGGAGAAGGCTACACCTTC. Protein product: CASSAGTGVGEGYTF.

The chain couples TRBV29-1 to TRBJ1-2, with D perhaps matching TRBD1 (6 bases). With 6 bases removed from V and 0 bases from J, the gap between germline ends came to 8 bases. This CDR3 has 12 amino acids. In germline, CDR1 is SQVTM, CDR2 ANQGSEA. The CDR3 loop is CSVQGSNYGYTF. The CDR3 region has the DNA TGCAGCGTACAGGGCTCTAACTATGGCTACACCTTC.

In its sample, this clone was seen a few times. The rearrangement uses TRBV13 and TRBJ2-4, with 8 positions matching TRBD1. The CDR3 consists of 14 residues. The trim removed 4 bases at V and 3 bases at J, leaving 2 bases unmatched. Germline assignment: CDR1 PRHDT and CDR2 FYEKMQ (reference sequence). The CDR3 loop reads CASSWTGLKNIQYF. CDR3 in DNA: TGTGCCAGCAGCTGGACAGGGCTCAAAAACATTCAGTACTTC.

The V call is TRBV5-6, the J call TRBJ2-1; 14 bases align to TRBD2. The length of the CDR3 is 16 residues. Germline assignment: CDR1 SGHDT and CDR2 YYEEEE. With 0 bases clipped from V and 8 bases from J, the junction kept 4 bases outside the gene matches. CDR3 nucleotides: TGTGCCAGCAGCTTGGGACTAGCGGGAGGGGGCGATGAGCAGTTCTTC. It translates to CASSLGLAGGGDEQFF.

This sequence joins TRBV19 and TRBJ2-5; D is ambiguous. The length of the CDR3 is 13 residues. V shed 3 bases and J shed 5 bases, with 10 bases lying between them. Germline CDR1 is LNHDA and CDR2 is SQIVND (reference sequence). CDR3 coding DNA: TGTGCCAGTAGTATTAGTGGTCAGGAGACCCAGTACTTC. Protein: CASSISGQETQYF.

CDR3: CASSPRDLPYEQYF. DNA of the CDR3: TGTGCCAGCAGTCCGCGGGATCTTCCCTACGAGCAGTACTTC. V gene TRBV28 combines with J gene TRBJ2-7; D is perhaps TRBD2 (6 bases). V gave up 5 bases and J gave up 2 bases, with 13 bases separating them. CDR1 and CDR2 (germline): MDHEN, SYDVKM. The CDR3 covers 14 residues.

The chain combines TRBV6-5 with TRBJ2-1; 7 nucleotides match TRBD2. Germline CDR1 and CDR2: MNHEY and SVGAGI. The CDR3 has 15 residues. V dropped 2 bases and J dropped 10; count of bases not matched to a gene: 11. Written as DNA, the CDR3 is TGTGCCAGCAGTTACGCCCTAGCGGCCCCCGGGGAGCAGTTCTTC. Translated: CASSYALAAPGEQFF.

The chain's CDR3 is CASRWGTAESDTQYF. The CDR3 DNA sequence: TGTGCCAGCAGGTGGGGGACAGCCGAGTCCGATACGCAGTATTTT. The chain recombines TRBV5-4 with TRBJ2-3; 7 bases are shared with TRBD1. CDR1 SGHNT and CDR2 YYREEE come from the germline V gene (reference sequence). This CDR3 has 15 residues. With V trimmed by 5 bases and J by 6 bases, 12 bases remained unmatched.

CDR3 sequence: CASSPSAEETQYF. The CDR3 bases are TGTGCCAGCTCACCATCAGCGGAGGAGACCCAGTACTTC. The chain has TRBV18 and TRBJ2-5; TRBD2 is a possible D gene (5 bases). Germline V gene sequence: CDR1 KGHSH, CDR2 LQKENI. Deletions cut 2 bases from V and 5 bases from J, with 9 bases between. This CDR3 comprises 13 residues.